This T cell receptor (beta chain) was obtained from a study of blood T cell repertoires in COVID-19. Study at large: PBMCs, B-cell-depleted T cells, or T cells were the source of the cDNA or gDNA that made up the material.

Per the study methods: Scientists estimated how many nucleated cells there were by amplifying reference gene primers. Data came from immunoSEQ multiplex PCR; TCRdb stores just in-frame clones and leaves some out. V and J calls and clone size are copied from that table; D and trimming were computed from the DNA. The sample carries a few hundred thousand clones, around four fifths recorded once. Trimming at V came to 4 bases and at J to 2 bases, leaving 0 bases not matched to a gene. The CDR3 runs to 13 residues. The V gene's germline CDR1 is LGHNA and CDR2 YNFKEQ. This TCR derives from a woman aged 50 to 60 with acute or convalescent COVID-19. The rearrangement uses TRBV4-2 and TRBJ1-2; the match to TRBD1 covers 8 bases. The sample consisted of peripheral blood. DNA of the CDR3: TGTGCCAGCAGCCGGGACAGGAACTATGGCTACACCTTC. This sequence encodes CASSRDRNYGYTF.